This T cell receptor beta chain was recovered during a study of tumour-infiltrating T cells in Burkitt lymphoma. Across the whole study: Repertoire clonality predicted overall and progression-free survival.

This clone was detected only a few times. Sequencing used immunoSEQ multiplex PCR; TCRdb keeps in-frame clones, though not all of them. In the table there are some 5,800 clones, roughly a tenth of which are singletons. The V end was cut by 2 bases, the J end by 5 bases, with 12 bases between. Germline CDR1 SGHAT, CDR2 FQNNGV. This CDR3 region has 14 residues. The TCR was taken from a human donor with diffuse large B-cell lymphoma. Sequenced: tumor tissue. J is TRBJ1-2 and V is TRBV11-2, with D maybe TRBD1 (6 bases). CDR3 protein: CASSLIRQAYGYTF. The CDR3 nucleotides read TGTGCCAGCAGCTTAATCAGACAGGCTTATGGCTACACCTTC.